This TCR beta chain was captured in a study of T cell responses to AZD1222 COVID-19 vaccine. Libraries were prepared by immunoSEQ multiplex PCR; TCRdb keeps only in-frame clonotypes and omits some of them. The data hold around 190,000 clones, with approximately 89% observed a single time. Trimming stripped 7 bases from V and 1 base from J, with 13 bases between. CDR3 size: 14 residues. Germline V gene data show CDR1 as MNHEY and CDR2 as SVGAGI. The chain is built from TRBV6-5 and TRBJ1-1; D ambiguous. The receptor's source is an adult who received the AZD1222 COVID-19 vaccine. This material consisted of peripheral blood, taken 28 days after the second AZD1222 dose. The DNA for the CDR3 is TGTGCCAGCATCCGAAAGGTCCCGAACACTGAAGCTTTCTTT. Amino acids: CASIRKVPNTEAFF.